These T cell receptor beta chains were read from a single sample in a study of T cells after yellow fever vaccination. TCRdb reprocessed the 5' RACE reads with MiXCR, giving one entry per CDR3 protein. The sample carries under 300,000 distinct CDR3 sequences, roughly 6.8% recorded once. The sample in question was CD4+ T cells sorted from PBMCs, obtained on the day of the yellow fever booster vaccination. The receptors derive from a man aged 25-45 years who received the YFV17D yellow fever vaccine. Each CDR3 is given with its conserved first and last residue. Each record gives: clone size, CDR3 length, D gene, J gene, V gene, CDR3 protein, CDR3 DNA. A D gene is named only where the DNA matches it firmly. Clone size is stated in some rows and not others, as once, few, many or a class when expanded.

>medium-sized|11|-|TRBJ2-5|TRBV7-2
CASSFLETQYF
TGTGCCAGCAGCTTCTTAGAGACCCAGTACTTC
>-|15|-|TRBJ2-7|TRBV3-1
CASSQEGAASDEQYF
TGTGCCAGCAGCCAGGAGGGAGCAGCATCCGACGAGCAGTACTTC
>-|15|-|TRBJ1-5|TRBV5-6
CASSLWSPRGRPQHF
TGTGCCAGCAGCTTGTGGAGCCCCCGGGGGCGGCCCCAGCATTTT
>few|14|-|TRBJ2-7|TRBV7-2
CASRFGGSSYEQYF
TGTGCCAGCAGGTTCGGGGGCAGCTCCTACGAGCAGTACTTC
>many|16|TRBD2|TRBJ2-1|TRBV9
CASSVPRERERNEQFF
TGTGCCAGCAGCGTCCCCCGGGAGCGGGAGAGGAATGAGCAGTTCTTC
>few|13|-|TRBJ2-7|TRBV6-6
CASSRLILAEQYF
TGTGCCAGCAGCCGCCTAATACTTGCGGAGCAGTACTTC
>many|14|TRBD2|TRBJ2-1|TRBV5-1
CASSLGTSSGEQFF
TGCGCCAGCAGCTTGGGGACTAGCTCGGGTGAGCAGTTCTTC
>-|14|-|TRBJ1-1|TRBV27
CASSFYREGTEAFF
TGTGCCAGCAGTTTTTACAGGGAAGGCACTGAAGCTTTCTTT
>-|13|TRBD2|TRBJ2-1|TRBV7-8
CASSPPGRSEQFF
TGTGCCAGCAGCCCACCCGGGAGGAGTGAGCAGTTCTTC
>few|15|-|TRBJ2-5|TRBV7-2
CASSLAGGARETQYF
TGTGCCAGCAGCTTAGCAGGGGGGGCTAGAGAGACCCAGTACTTC
>many|13|-|TRBJ1-6|TRBV11-3
CASSLGDPSPLHF
TGTGCCAGCAGCCTCGGGGACCCATCACCCCTCCACTTT
>many|13|-|TRBJ1-2|TRBV9
CASSVDRNYGYTF
TGTGCCAGCAGCGTAGACAGAAACTATGGCTACACCTTC
>many|14|-|TRBJ2-7|TRBV7-2
CASSPGRTSGEQYF
TGTGCCAGCAGCCCAGGACGGACCTCAGGGGAGCAGTACTTC
>many|15|TRBD1|TRBJ2-7|TRBV7-2
CASSLAGQGLYEQYF
TGTGCCAGCAGCTTAGCAGGACAGGGCCTCTACGAGCAGTACTTC
>-|19|TRBD1|TRBJ2-6|TRBV5-1
CASSSRTGIAPSGANVLTF
TGCGCCAGCAGCTCCCGGACAGGGATAGCTCCATCTGGGGCCAACGTCCTGACTTTC
>-|15|-|TRBJ1-5|TRBV5-5
CASSGGAASNQPQHF
TGTGCCAGCAGCGGGGGGGCGGCTAGCAATCAGCCCCAGCATTTT
>few|15|-|TRBJ1-5|TRBV4-3
CASSQDWQSNQPQHF
TGCGCCAGCAGCCAAGATTGGCAAAGCAATCAGCCCCAGCATTTT
>few|16|TRBD2|TRBJ2-1|TRBV6-5
CASSYLSGTSGNEQFF
TGTGCCAGCAGTTACTTATCCGGGACTAGCGGCAATGAGCAGTTCTTC
>many|14|TRBD1|TRBJ1-2|TRBV12-3/TRBV12-4
CASSKGQNYYGYTF
TGTGCCAGCAGCAAGGGACAGAACTACTATGGCTACACCTTC
>few|17|TRBD2|TRBJ2-1|TRBV5-1
CASSLLAGGSSYNEQFF
TGCGCCAGCAGCTTACTAGCGGGAGGTTCCTCCTACAATGAGCAGTTCTTC
>few|13|TRBD2|TRBJ2-1|TRBV7-8
CASSFSIAGGEVF
TGTGCCAGCAGCTTTTCGATAGCGGGCGGGGAGGTCTTC
>many|15|TRBD1|TRBJ2-1|TRBV5-1
CASSLRGGGNNEQFF
TGCGCCAGCAGCTTAAGAGGGGGCGGCAACAATGAGCAGTTCTTC
>-|13|-|TRBJ2-7|TRBV5-1
CASRAGLDHEQYF
TGCGCCAGCCGCGCGGGGCTAGATCACGAGCAGTACTTC
>many|16|-|TRBJ2-1|TRBV9
CASSVVPGSSYNEQFF
TGTGCCAGCAGCGTAGTTCCAGGGAGCTCCTACAATGAGCAGTTCTTC
>few|15|-|TRBJ2-3|TRBV7-2
CASSARDSSTDTQYF
TGTGCCAGCAGCGCCCGGGACTCTAGCACAGATACGCAGTATTTT
>many|15|TRBD2|TRBJ2-1|TRBV7-3
CASSLGLVGPDEQFF
TGTGCCAGCAGCTTAGGACTAGTCGGACCCGATGAGCAGTTCTTC
>many|12|-|TRBJ1-2|TRBV28
CASRWGSYGYTF
TGTGCCAGCAGGTGGGGGAGCTATGGCTACACCTTC
>few|13|-|TRBJ1-5|TRBV10-2
CASRQDYYQPQHF
TGCGCCAGCAGACAGGATTACTATCAGCCCCAGCATTTT
>few|16|-|TRBJ2-6|TRBV7-7
CASSLRQTSGANVLTF
TGTGCCAGCAGCTTACGGCAGACCTCTGGGGCCAACGTCCTGACTTTC